This T cell receptor (beta chain) stems from a study of shared clonotypes between healthy human individuals. Across the whole study: Plates per donor: three CD4 naive, three CD4 memory, two CD8 naive, one CD8 memory.

Study-wide findings and caveats: As a rule, naive subsets had a larger estimated richness than memory subsets. Shared clonotypes: roughly 5% naive CD4, about 3.3% naive CD8, 2.3% memory CD4, approximately 0.41% memory CD8.

Worth noting for this clone: Its antigen is as yet unknown.

Sequencing used immunoSEQ multiplex PCR; TCRdb keeps in-frame clones, though not all of them. The sample consists of under 1 million clones, 90% to 97% of them appearing once. Terminally differentiated effector memory CD45RA+ cells were left out of the naive CD8 fraction, which was CD45RO-negative and positively selected for CCR7. The sequence was obtained from a man between 25 and 39 years old in good health. The sequencing input was naive CD8+ T cells sorted from blood.

CDR3 in amino acids: CSVETGLGYTF. The DNA for the CDR3 is TGCAGCGTTGAAACGGGCCTCGGCTACACCTTC. The rearrangement uses TRBV29-1 and TRBJ1-2; D remains unclear. Germline V gene lookup returns CDR1 SQVTM and CDR2 ANQGSEA. The length of the CDR3 is 11 residues. The V and J ends lost 2 bases and 8 bases respectively, with 9 bases between them.